This is a list of T cell receptor beta chains from one sample in a study of naive and memory T cell subsets. TCRdb passed the UMI-ligation and nested PCR reads through MiXCR, listing each CDR3 protein once. The sample comprises over 90,000 distinct CDR3 sequences, around 11% of which are singletons, and about 0.14% rests with the top ten. Material for sequencing was naive CD4+ T cells from blood. The origin of the receptors is a human donor in good health. CDR3s include the opening cysteine and the closing phenylalanine or tryptophan. A D gene is named only where the DNA matches it firmly. Clone size, where shown, is once, few, many, or a class for clones that have expanded.

len	v_gene	j_gene	abundance	d_gene	CDR3nt	CDR3aa
15	TRBV20-1	TRBJ2-3	many	TRBD1	TGCAGTGCTACCCCCGGGACAGGGGGTCGACATACGCAGTATTTT	CSATPGTGGRHTQYF
16	TRBV4-2	TRBJ1-1	NA	NA	TGTGCCAGCAGCCAAGAATCGGGCCTCTCGGGCACTGAAGCTTTCTTT	CASSQESGLSGTEAFF
16	TRBV3-1	TRBJ2-1	NA	NA	TGTGCCAGCAGCCAAGGGCTCGGGGTAGGGTCCAATGAGCAGTTCTTC	CASSQGLGVGSNEQFF
15	TRBV7-9	TRBJ2-5	NA	TRBD2	TGTGCCAGCAGCTTCTTAGCGGGGGGCGAAGAGACCCAGTACTTC	CASSFLAGGEETQYF
17	TRBV18	TRBJ1-1	once	NA	TGTGCCAGCTCCCTGACTGTCTCCCTGGCAGTGAACACTGAAGCTTTCTTT	CASSLTVSLAVNTEAFF
17	TRBV7-9	TRBJ2-7	few	NA	TGTGCCAGCAGCTTAGCGCCGGGACCGTCGAGCTCCTACGAGCAGTACTTC	CASSLAPGPSSSYEQYF
13	TRBV2	TRBJ1-5	NA	NA	TGTGCCAGCAGTATAAGGGTTATTCAGCCCCAGCATTTT	CASSIRVIQPQHF
17	TRBV11-3	TRBJ2-1	few	TRBD2	TGTGCCAGCAGCTTAGATCTGACTAGCGGGAGTCCGGGTGAGCAGTTCTTC	CASSLDLTSGSPGEQFF
14	TRBV5-4	TRBJ1-2	many	TRBD1	TGTGCCAGCAGCCCGGGACAGGGGAACTATGGCTACACCTTC	CASSPGQGNYGYTF
16	TRBV12-3/TRBV12-4	TRBJ1-6	NA	TRBD1	TGTGCCAGCAGTCCAGGGGGCGCAGGCTATAATTCACCCCTCCACTTT	CASSPGGAGYNSPLHF
13	TRBV5-6	TRBJ2-3	NA	NA	TGTGCCAGCAGCTTGGAGAGGCCAGATACGCAGTATTTT	CASSLERPDTQYF
10	TRBV29-1	TRBJ2-1	many	NA	TGCAGCGTTGGGGTGAATGAGCAGTTCTTC	CSVGVNEQFF
17	TRBV3-1	TRBJ2-7	NA	TRBD2	TGTGCCAGCAGTCTTTTCGGACTAGCGGGGCCAACCTACGAGCAGTACTTC	CASSLFGLAGPTYEQYF
16	TRBV18	TRBJ1-5	NA	NA	TGTGCCAGCTCACCAACCCAAGGGGGGCAGGATCAGCCCCAGCATTTT	CASSPTQGGQDQPQHF
13	TRBV7-9	TRBJ1-2	many	NA	TGTGCCAGCAGCCCGCCTACTAACTATGGCTACACCTTC	CASSPPTNYGYTF
14	TRBV7-9	TRBJ2-1	few	NA	TGTGCCAGCAGCTTAGTCGGGGACCAGAATGAGCAGTTCTTC	CASSLVGDQNEQFF
16	TRBV20-1	TRBJ2-1	few	TRBD2	TGCAGTGCTATACCCTTTAGCGGGGGTTCCTACAATGAGCAGTTCTTC	CSAIPFSGGSYNEQFF
12	TRBV29-1	TRBJ1-2	NA	NA	TGCAGCGTTGTTAGCGGGGGCTATGGCTACACCTTC	CSVVSGGYGYTF
14	TRBV25-1	TRBJ2-7	many	NA	TGTGCCAGCACGAGGGGTTCGGGCCCCTACGAGCAGTACTTC	CASTRGSGPYEQYF
13	TRBV2	TRBJ2-7	NA	NA	TGTGCCAGCAGTGGGGACTCTAGCTACGAGCAGTACTTC	CASSGDSSYEQYF
14	TRBV5-1	TRBJ2-3	NA	NA	TGCGCCAGCAGCAGCGAACCAGGTACAGATACGCAGTATTTT	CASSSEPGTDTQYF
14	TRBV7-9	TRBJ2-7	few	TRBD1	TGTGCCAGCAGCCGGACAGGGGTCTATTACGAGCAGTACTTC	CASSRTGVYYEQYF
16	TRBV18	TRBJ2-1	NA	TRBD2	TGTGCCAGCTCCCCCACTAGCGGAGACTCCTACAATGAGCAGTTCTTC	CASSPTSGDSYNEQFF
13	TRBV20-1	TRBJ1-1	NA	NA	TGCAGTGCTAGAGATGGGCGAGAAATTGAAGCTTTCTTT	CSARDGREIEAFF
14	TRBV6-2/TRBV6-3	TRBJ1-6	few	NA	TGTGCCAGCAGAACCCTAGAGTTCGCTTCACCCCTCCACTTT	CASRTLEFASPLHF
13	TRBV10-3	TRBJ2-1	many	TRBD2	TGTGCCAGCCATAGCGGGGGGGCCAATGAGCAGTTCTTC	CASHSGGANEQFF
13	TRBV20-1	TRBJ2-1	NA	TRBD1	TGCAGTGCTAGAGGAGACAGGGACAATGAGCAGTTCTTC	CSARGDRDNEQFF
13	TRBV20-1	TRBJ2-1	NA	NA	TGCAGTGCTCACATCTCGGGCGCTAATGAGCAGTTCTTC	CSAHISGANEQFF
15	TRBV7-2	TRBJ2-3	many	TRBD2	TGTGCCAGCAGCAAAGGACTAGCGGGCACAGATACGCAGTATTTT	CASSKGLAGTDTQYF
14	TRBV10-3	TRBJ1-6	NA	NA	TGTGCCATCGGCGGCAGAACCTATAATTCACCCCTCCACTTT	CAIGGRTYNSPLHF
16	TRBV9	TRBJ2-3	few	TRBD2	TGTGCCAGCAGCGCGAGAGCGGGATGGGGCGCAGATACGCAGTATTTT	CASSARAGWGADTQYF
19	TRBV6-2/TRBV6-3	TRBJ2-3	few	TRBD2	TGTGCCAGCAGTTACGGGCCACGGGGGGGCGGAGGCCGCACAGATACGCAGTATTTT	CASSYGPRGGGGRTDTQYF
14	TRBV20-1	TRBJ2-1	few	TRBD1	TGCAGTGCCCGCCGGGACAGGGCGTTCAATGAGCAGTTCTTC	CSARRDRAFNEQFF
14	TRBV11-1	TRBJ2-5	many	NA	TGTGCCAGCAGCTCCCGACAGACCCAAGAGACCCAGTACTTC	CASSSRQTQETQYF
14	TRBV7-9	TRBJ1-1	NA	NA	TGTGCCAGCAGCTTACTAGGGGGGGCTACTGAAGCTTTCTTT	CASSLLGGATEAFF
16	TRBV20-1	TRBJ2-2	NA	NA	TGCAGTGCTAGAGCGGCTGGACTAACGAACACCGGGGAGCTGTTTTTT	CSARAAGLTNTGELFF
15	TRBV28	TRBJ2-3	few	NA	TGTGCCAGCAGTTGGGGCAGATATAGCACAGATACGCAGTATTTT	CASSWGRYSTDTQYF
13	TRBV10-3	TRBJ1-1	NA	NA	TGTGCCATCACCTCGTTTGGGGGCACTGAAGCTTTCTTT	CAITSFGGTEAFF
16	TRBV7-6	TRBJ2-5	few	NA	TGTGCCAGCAGCTGGGGGGACGCCCCGTTCCAAGAGACCCAGTACTTC	CASSWGDAPFQETQYF
13	TRBV29-1	TRBJ1-1	NA	NA	TGCAGCGTTAATTCGGACAGGAACACTGAAGCTTTCTTT	CSVNSDRNTEAFF